This T cell receptor (beta chain) was profiled in a study of blood T cell repertoires in COVID-19. TCRdb keeps only in-frame clones here, not all; method: immunoSEQ multiplex PCR. The table shows around 310,000 clones, with about nine tenths occurring only once. V lost 5 bases, J lost 1 base, and 18 bases lay in between. Germline-derived CDR1 and CDR2 are SGHRS and YFSETQ. The CDR3 spans 16 residues. Sequencing used peripheral blood. The J gene is TRBJ1-1, the V gene TRBV5-1; D unclear. This clonotype was sampled from a woman aged 25-40 years with COVID-19, enrolled during active disease. In DNA, the CDR3 is TGCGCCAGCAGACCTACGGGGTTTGGGGAGAACACTGAAGCTTTCTTT. Translation gives CASRPTGFGENTEAFF.